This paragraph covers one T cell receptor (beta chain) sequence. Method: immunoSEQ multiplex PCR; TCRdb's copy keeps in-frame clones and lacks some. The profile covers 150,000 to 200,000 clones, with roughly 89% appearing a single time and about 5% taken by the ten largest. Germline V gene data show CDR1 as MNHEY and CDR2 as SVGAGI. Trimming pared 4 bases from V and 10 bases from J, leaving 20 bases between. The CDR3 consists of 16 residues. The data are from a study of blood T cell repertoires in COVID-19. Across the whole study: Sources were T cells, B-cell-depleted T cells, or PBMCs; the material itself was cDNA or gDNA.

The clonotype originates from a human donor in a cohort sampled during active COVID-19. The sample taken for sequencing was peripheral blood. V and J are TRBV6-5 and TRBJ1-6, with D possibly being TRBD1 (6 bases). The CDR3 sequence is CASSSAPGGAESPLHF. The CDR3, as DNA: TGTGCCAGCAGTTCTGCGCCGGGGGGCGCGGAGTCACCCCTCCACTTT.